Following are 24 T cell receptor beta chains from one sample sequenced in a study of T cells expressing NK-cell markers. TCRdb reanalyzed the 5' RACE reads, giving one entry per CDR3 protein sequence and no DNA. This sample contains about 180,000 distinct CDR3 sequences. Sequencing used blood T cells: a sorted CD56 or NKG2C T cell subset, CD4+ or CD8+ T cells, or bulk PBMC T cells (not recorded which). The receptors derive from a woman between 18 and 69 years old in good health.

The chain recombines TRBV20-1 with TRBJ2-7; TCRdb's D call, TRBD2, is unchecked because there is no DNA. The CDR3 is 14 amino acids. Germline values: CDR1 DFQATT, CDR2 SNEGSKA (reference sequence). The CDR3 is CSANLAGVLLEQYF.

The chain combines TRBV2 with TRBJ2-5; TCRdb proposes TRBD1, but this gene call is untestable without DNA. CDR3 size: 15 residues. Germline CDR1 SNHLY, CDR2 FYNNEI. The CDR3 spells CASSFAGQGGETQYF. Filled out from reference TRBV2 and TRBJ2-5, the complete variable domain reads EPEVTQTPSHQVTQMGQEVILRCVPISNHLYFYWYRQILGQKVEFLVSFYNNEISEKSEIFDDQFSVERPDGSNFTLKIRSTKLEDSAMYFCASSFAGQGGETQYFGPGTRLLVL.

This sequence joins TRBV7-7 and TRBJ2-5; the TCRdb D gene call, TRBD1, has no DNA to confirm it. Germline loops: CDR1 SSHAT, CDR2 FNYEAQ (reference sequence). The CDR3 runs to 14 residues. This CDR3 reads CASSCTQGRETQYF. The full variable domain, completed using reference TRBV7-7 and TRBJ2-5, is GAGVSQSPRYKVTKRGQDVTLRCDPISSHATLYWYQQALGQGPEFLTYFNYEAQPDKSGLPSDRFSAERPEGSISTLTIQRTEQRDSAMYRCASSCTQGRETQYFGPGTRLLVL.

The rearrangement joins TRBV5-6 to TRBJ1-6; TCRdb's assignment of TRBD1 cannot be checked, as there is no DNA. CDR1 and CDR2 (germline): SGHDT, YYEEEE. This CDR3 contains 15 residues. CDR3 amino acids: CASSSRDRANSPLHF.

The chain is built from TRBV12-3 or TRBV12-4 and TRBJ2-7; the TCRdb D gene call, TRBD1, has no DNA to confirm it. This CDR3 has 15 residues. The CDR3: CASSFGTGTAYEQYF.

The chain combines TRBV20-1 with TRBJ2-7; TCRdb calls TRBD1, which cannot be checked without DNA. CDR3 length: 14 residues. The germline V gene encodes CDR1 DFQATT and CDR2 SNEGSKA (reference sequence). The CDR3 sequence: CSASTGTATYEQYF.

V is TRBV10-3 and J is TRBJ2-1; TCRdb designates TRBD2, a call that cannot be tested without DNA. This CDR3 comprises 14 residues. Per germline, CDR1 ENHRY and CDR2 SYGVKD. CDR3 protein: CAISGLAGDSGQFF.

This rearrangement joins TRBV27 to TRBJ1-6; TCRdb designates TRBD1, a call that cannot be tested without DNA. Germline CDR1 and CDR2: MNHEY and SMNVEV (reference sequence). The CDR3 runs to 15 residues. This chain's CDR3 is CASSLRDRGESPLHF.

The V gene is TRBV5-4, the J gene TRBJ2-1; TCRdb designates TRBD1, a call that cannot be tested without DNA. There are 13 residues in the CDR3. Germline CDR1 reads SGHNT; CDR2 reads YYREEE (reference sequence). CDR3 in amino acids: CASSGAEWNEQFF. The entire variable domain, with the rest obtained from reference TRBV5-4 and TRBJ2-1, is as follows: ETGVTQSPTHLIKTRGQQVTLRCSSQSGHNTVSWYQQALGQGPQFIFQYYREEENGRGNFPPRFSGLQFPNYSSELNVNALELDDSALYLCASSGAEWNEQFFGPGTRLTVL.

The chain employs TRBV20-1 and TRBJ2-7; TCRdb proposes TRBD2, but this gene call is untestable without DNA. The CDR3 loop spans 14 amino acids. Germline V CDR1 and CDR2: DFQATT, SNEGSKA (reference sequence). The CDR3 reads CSAIGTSGNYEQYF.

The J gene is TRBJ2-7, the V gene TRBV5-4; absent DNA, TCRdb's TRBD1 call cannot be checked. This CDR3 has 15 residues. Germline CDR1 is SGHNT and CDR2 is YYREEE (reference sequence). The CDR3 loop is CASSFRQGTSYEQYF.

V usage is TRBV20-1 and J usage is TRBJ1-2; TCRdb selects TRBD1, and the lack of DNA leaves this call unchecked. Germline CDR1 is DFQATT and CDR2 is SNEGSKA (reference sequence). The CDR3 is 13 residues long. CDR3 region: CSAPIQGNYGYTF.

The V and J genes are TRBV11-2 and TRBJ1-2; TCRdb calls TRBD1, which cannot be checked without DNA. There are 16 residues in the CDR3. From germline, CDR1 is SGHAT and CDR2 FQNNGV. The CDR3 spells CASSLLPGGTNYGYTF. Supplemented by reference TRBV11-2 and TRBJ1-2, the full variable domain reads EAGVAQSPRYKIIEKRQSVAFWCNPISGHATLYWYQQILGQGPKLLIQFQNNGVVDDSQLPKDRFSAERLKGVDSTLKIQPAKLEDSAVYLCASSLLPGGTNYGYTFGSGTRLTVV.

V gene TRBV4-1 combines with J gene TRBJ2-7; TCRdb lists TRBD1, though no DNA is available to test this call. This CDR3 has 15 residues. Germline assignment: CDR1 MGHRA and CDR2 YSYEKL. CDR3 region: CASSQGVGRDYQQYF.

The chain couples TRBV12-5 to TRBJ2-1; the D gene TCRdb calls, TRBD2, cannot be checked with no DNA. Germline lookup yields CDR1 LGHNT and CDR2 FRNRAP. There are 15 residues in the CDR3. CDR3 protein: CASGASRQEVNEQFF.

The genes are TRBV12-3 or TRBV12-4 and TRBJ2-7; TCRdb outputs TRBD1, but without DNA this stays unchecked. The CDR3 loop spans 16 amino acids. The CDR3 is CASSRYWGVFSYEQYF.

The chain recombines TRBV5-5 with TRBJ2-5; as DNA is missing, the TRBD1 call by TCRdb cannot be tested. Germline CDR1 is SGHKS and CDR2 is YYEKEE (reference sequence). This CDR3 is built from 15 residues. The CDR3 region is CASSFAGGDMETQYF.

The rearrangement uses TRBV4-1 and TRBJ1-5. The V gene's germline CDR1 is MGHRA and CDR2 YSYEKL. The CDR3 has 16 amino acids. CDR3: CASSQERARADQPQHF.

V gene TRBV20-1 combines with J gene TRBJ2-1; TCRdb names TRBD1, which stays unverified in the absence of DNA. Germline loops: CDR1 DFQATT, CDR2 SNEGSKA (reference sequence). The CDR3 totals 16 residues. The CDR3 here is CSARDALTGGYNEQFF.

This chain connects TRBV20-1 to TRBJ2-5; absent DNA, TCRdb's TRBD2 call cannot be checked. This CDR3 has 17 residues. Germline CDR1 is DFQATT and CDR2 is SNEGSKA (reference sequence). The CDR3 is CSARDLTLAGRVETQYF.

The rearrangement uses TRBV5-1 and TRBJ2-3; the TCRdb call, TRBD2, lacks DNA for checking. CDR1 and CDR2 (germline): SGHRS, YFSETQ. The CDR3 has 13 amino acids. CDR3: CASSSGVEDTQYF.

The chain carries TRBV6-2 or TRBV6-3 and TRBJ2-3; as DNA is missing, the TRBD2 call by TCRdb cannot be tested. The CDR3 extends over 13 amino acids. Germline CDR1 reads MNHEY; CDR2 reads SVGEGT. CDR3: CASSYFSGAPQYF.

CDR3 sequence reads: CSAQQTGILTDTQYF. This sequence joins TRBV20-1 and TRBJ2-3; TCRdb's assignment of TRBD1 cannot be checked, as there is no DNA. The CDR3 totals 15 residues. CDR1 is DFQATT, CDR2 SNEGSKA, per germline (reference sequence).

The V gene is TRBV4-2, the J gene TRBJ2-1; TCRdb reports TRBD2, a call that lacks DNA to check it against. The germline gives CDR1 LGHNA, CDR2 YNFKEQ. The CDR3 has 16 amino acids. The CDR3 region is CASSQASGSSYNEQFF.